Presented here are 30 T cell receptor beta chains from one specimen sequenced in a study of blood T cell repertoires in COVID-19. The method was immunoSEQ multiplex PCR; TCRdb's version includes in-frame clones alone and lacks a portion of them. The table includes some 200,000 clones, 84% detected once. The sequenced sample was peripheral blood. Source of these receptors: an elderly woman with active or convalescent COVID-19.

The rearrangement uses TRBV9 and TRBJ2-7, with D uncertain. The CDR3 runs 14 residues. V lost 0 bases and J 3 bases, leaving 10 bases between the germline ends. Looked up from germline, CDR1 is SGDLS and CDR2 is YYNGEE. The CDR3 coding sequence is TGTGCCAGCAGCGTAGGGCGACTTAACTACGAGCAGTACTTC. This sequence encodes CASSVGRLNYEQYF.

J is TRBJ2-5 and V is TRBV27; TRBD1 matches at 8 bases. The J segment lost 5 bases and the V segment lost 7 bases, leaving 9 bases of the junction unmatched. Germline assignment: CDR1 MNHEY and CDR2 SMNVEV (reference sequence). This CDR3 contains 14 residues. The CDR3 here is CASKLTGGLETQYF. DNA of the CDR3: TGTGCCAGCAAACTAACAGGGGGGTTGGAGACCCAGTACTTC.

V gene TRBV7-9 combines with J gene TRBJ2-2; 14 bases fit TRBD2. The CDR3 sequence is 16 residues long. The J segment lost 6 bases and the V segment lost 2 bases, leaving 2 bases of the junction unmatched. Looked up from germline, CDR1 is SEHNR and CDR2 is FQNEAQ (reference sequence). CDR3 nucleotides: TGTGCCAGCAGCTTATCGACTAGCGGGAGGGCCGGGGAGCTGTTTTTT. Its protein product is CASSLSTSGRAGELFF.

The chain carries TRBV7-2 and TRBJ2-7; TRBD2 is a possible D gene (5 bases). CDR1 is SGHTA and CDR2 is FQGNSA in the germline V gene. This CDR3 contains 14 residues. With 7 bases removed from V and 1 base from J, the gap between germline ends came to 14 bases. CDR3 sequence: CASTLIGLSYEQYF. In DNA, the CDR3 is TGTGCCAGCACCCTCATCGGACTTTCCTACGAGCAGTACTTC.

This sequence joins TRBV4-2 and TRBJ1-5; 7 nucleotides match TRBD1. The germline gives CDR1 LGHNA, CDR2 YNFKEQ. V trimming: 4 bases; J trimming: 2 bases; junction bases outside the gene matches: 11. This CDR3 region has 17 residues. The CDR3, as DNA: TGTGCCAGCAGCCTAAATCAGGGGGAATGGGGCAATCAGCCCCAGCATTTT. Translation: CASSLNQGEWGNQPQHF.

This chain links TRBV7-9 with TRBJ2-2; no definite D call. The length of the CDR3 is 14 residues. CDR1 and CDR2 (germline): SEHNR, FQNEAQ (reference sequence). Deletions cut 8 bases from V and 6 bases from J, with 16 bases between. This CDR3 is CASSPGLGSGELFF. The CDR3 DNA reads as TGTGCCAGCTCGCCGGGTTTGGGTTCCGGGGAGCTGTTTTTT.

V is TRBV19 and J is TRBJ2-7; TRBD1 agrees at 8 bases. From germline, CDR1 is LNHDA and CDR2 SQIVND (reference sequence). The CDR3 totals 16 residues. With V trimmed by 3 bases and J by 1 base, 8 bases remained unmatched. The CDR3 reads CASSIGRGQVSYEQYF. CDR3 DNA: TGTGCCAGTAGTATCGGCCGGGGACAGGTGTCCTACGAGCAGTACTTC.

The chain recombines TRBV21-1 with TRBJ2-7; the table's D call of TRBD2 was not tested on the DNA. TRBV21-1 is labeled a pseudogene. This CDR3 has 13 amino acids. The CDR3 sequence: CACLGEGAYEQYF. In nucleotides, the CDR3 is TGTGCCTGCCTCGGGGAGGGGGCCTACGAGCAGTACTTC.

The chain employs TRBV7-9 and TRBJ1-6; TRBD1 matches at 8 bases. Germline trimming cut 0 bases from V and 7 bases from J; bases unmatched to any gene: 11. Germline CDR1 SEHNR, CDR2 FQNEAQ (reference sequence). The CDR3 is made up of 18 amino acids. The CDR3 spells CASSLAGTHRGENSPLHF. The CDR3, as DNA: TGTGCCAGCAGCTTAGCGGGGACACACAGGGGGGAAAATTCACCCCTCCACTTT.

In DNA, the CDR3 is TGTGCCAGCAGTTACCGGGACAGGGAGGTTAGCGAGCAGTACTTC. It translates to CASSYRDREVSEQYF. This chain joins TRBV6-5 and TRBJ2-7, with 9 bases matching TRBD1. Germline-derived CDR1 and CDR2 are MNHEY and SVGAGI. The ends lost 2 bases at V and 6 bases at J; junction bases unmatched: 8. CDR3 length: 15 amino acids.

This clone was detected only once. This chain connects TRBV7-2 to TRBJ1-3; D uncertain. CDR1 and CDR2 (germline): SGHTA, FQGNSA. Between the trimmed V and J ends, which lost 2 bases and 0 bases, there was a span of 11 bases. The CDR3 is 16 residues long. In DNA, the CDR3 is TGTGCCAGCAGCTTATCAGGTCCCGGCTCTGGAAACACCATATATTTT. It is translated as CASSLSGPGSGNTIYF.

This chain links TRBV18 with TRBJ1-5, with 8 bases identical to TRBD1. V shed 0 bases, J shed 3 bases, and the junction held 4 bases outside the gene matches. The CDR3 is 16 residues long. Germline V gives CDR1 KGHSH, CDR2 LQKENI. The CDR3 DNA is TGTGCCAGCTCACCACCGGCCAGGGGGCCCAATCAGCCCCAGCATTTT. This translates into CASSPPARGPNQPQHF.

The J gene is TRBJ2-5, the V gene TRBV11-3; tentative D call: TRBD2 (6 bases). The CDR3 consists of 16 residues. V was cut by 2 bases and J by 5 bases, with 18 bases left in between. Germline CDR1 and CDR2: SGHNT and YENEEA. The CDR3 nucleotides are TGTGCCAGCAGCTTAACGAGCGGGCCAGCGGAGGAGACCCAGTACTTC. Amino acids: CASSLTSGPAEETQYF.

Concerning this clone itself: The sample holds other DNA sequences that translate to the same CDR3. The CDR3 region is CASSVGWGGTDTQYF. The CDR3 DNA sequence: TGTGCCAGCAGCGTAGGGTGGGGGGGGACAGATACGCAGTATTTT. The chain combines TRBV9 with TRBJ2-3, with 7 bases fitting TRBD2. From germline, CDR1 is SGDLS and CDR2 YYNGEE. With V trimmed by 0 bases and J by 3 bases, 4 bases remained unmatched. The CDR3 has 15 amino acids.

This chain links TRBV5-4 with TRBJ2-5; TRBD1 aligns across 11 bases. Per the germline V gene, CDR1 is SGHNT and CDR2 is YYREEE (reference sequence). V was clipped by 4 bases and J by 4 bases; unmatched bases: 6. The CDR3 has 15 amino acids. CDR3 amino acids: CASSTGQGGGETQYF. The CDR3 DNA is TGTGCCAGCAGCACGGGACAGGGGGGGGGAGAGACCCAGTACTTC.

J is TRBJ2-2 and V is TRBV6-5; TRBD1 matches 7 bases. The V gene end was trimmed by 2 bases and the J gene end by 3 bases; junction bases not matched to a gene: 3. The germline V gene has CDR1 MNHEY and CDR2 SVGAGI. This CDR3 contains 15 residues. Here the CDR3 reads CASSYKGGDTGELFF. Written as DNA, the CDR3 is TGTGCCAGCAGTTACAAAGGGGGCGACACCGGGGAGCTGTTTTTT.

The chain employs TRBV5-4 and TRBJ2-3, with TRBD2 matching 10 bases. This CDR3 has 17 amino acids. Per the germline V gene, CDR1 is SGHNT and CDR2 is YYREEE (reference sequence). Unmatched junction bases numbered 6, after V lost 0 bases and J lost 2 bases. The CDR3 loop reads CASSLGYSGGVTDTQYF. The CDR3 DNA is TGTGCCAGCAGCTTGGGGTACAGCGGGGGGGTCACAGATACGCAGTATTTT.

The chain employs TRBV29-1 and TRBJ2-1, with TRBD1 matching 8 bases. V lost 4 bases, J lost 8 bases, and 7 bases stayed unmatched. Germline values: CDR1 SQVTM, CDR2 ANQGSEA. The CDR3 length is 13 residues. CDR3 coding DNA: TGCAGCGTTGCCGGGACAGGACTCGATGAGCAGTTCTTC. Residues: CSVAGTGLDEQFF.

Written as DNA, the CDR3 is TGCAGCGTTGAAGCTCAAGACAGGGGGTATGACAATGAGCAGTTCTTC. This gives the protein CSVEAQDRGYDNEQFF. This sequence joins TRBV29-1 and TRBJ2-1, with 9 positions matching TRBD1. This CDR3 is built from 16 residues. Germline trimming cut 1 base from V and 5 bases from J; bases unmatched to any gene: 9. Germline V lookup: CDR1 SQVTM, CDR2 ANQGSEA.

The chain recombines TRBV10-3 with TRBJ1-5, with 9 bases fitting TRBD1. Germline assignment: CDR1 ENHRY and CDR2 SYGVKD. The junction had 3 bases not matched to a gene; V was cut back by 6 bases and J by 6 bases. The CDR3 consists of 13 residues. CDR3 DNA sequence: TGTGCCATCAGGGGACAGGGAGGTCAGCCCCAGCATTTT. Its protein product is CAIRGQGGQPQHF.

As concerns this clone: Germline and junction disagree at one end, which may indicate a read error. The CDR3 DNA reads as TGTGCTAGCAGCGCATCCGTCGGCTCCTACGAGCAGTACTTC. Translating gives CASSASVGSYEQYF. This chain joins TRBV7-7 and TRBJ2-7; unclear D gene. Looked up from germline, CDR1 is SSHAT and CDR2 is FNYEAQ (reference sequence). This CDR3 has 14 amino acids.

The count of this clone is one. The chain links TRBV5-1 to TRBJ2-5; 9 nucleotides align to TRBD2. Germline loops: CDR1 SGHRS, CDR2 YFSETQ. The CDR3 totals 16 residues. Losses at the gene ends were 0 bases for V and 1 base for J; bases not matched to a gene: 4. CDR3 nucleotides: TGCGCCAGCAGCTTGGAGCCTAGCGGGGCCCAAGAGACCCAGTACTTC. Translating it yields CASSLEPSGAQETQYF.

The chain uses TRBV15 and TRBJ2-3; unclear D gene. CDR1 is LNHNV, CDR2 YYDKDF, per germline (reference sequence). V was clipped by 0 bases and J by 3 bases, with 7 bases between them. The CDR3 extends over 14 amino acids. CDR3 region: CATSRDSGTDTQYF. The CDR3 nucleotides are TGTGCCACCAGCAGAGATTCAGGTACAGATACGCAGTATTTT.

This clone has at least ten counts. CDR3 in amino acids: CASNPGQGTNEQYF. In DNA, the CDR3 is TGCGCCAGCAACCCGGGACAGGGGACCAACGAGCAGTACTTC. The genes are TRBV5-1 and TRBJ2-7, with TRBD1 identical over 10 bases. Per germline, CDR1 SGHRS and CDR2 YFSETQ. V dropped 6 bases and J dropped 5; count of bases not matched to a gene: 8. The CDR3 covers 14 residues.

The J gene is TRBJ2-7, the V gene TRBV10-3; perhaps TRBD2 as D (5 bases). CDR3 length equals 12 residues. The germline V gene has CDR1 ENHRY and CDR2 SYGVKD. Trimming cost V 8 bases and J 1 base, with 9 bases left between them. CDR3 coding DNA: TGTGCCATCCGTGGCGGGTCCTACGAGCAGTACTTC. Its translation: CAIRGGSYEQYF.

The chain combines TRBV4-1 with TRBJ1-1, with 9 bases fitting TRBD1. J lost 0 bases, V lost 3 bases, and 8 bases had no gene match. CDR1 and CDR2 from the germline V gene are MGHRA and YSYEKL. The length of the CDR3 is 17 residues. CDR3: CASSHTYGQGMNTEAFF. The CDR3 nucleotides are TGCGCCAGCAGCCATACTTACGGACAGGGGATGAACACTGAAGCTTTCTTT.

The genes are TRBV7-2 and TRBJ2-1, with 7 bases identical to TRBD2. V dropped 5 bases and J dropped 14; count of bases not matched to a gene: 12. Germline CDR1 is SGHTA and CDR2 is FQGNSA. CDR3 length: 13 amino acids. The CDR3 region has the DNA TGTGCCAGCAGCCCCTCCGGGCCGGGAGGTAAGTTCTTC. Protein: CASSPSGPGGKFF. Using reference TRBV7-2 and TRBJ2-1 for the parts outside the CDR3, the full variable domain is GAGVSQSPSNKVTEKGKDVELRCDPISGHTALYWYRQSLGQGLEFLIYFQGNSAPDKSGLPSDRFSAERTGGSVSTLTIQRTQQEDSAVYLCASSPSGPGGKFFGPGTRLTVL.

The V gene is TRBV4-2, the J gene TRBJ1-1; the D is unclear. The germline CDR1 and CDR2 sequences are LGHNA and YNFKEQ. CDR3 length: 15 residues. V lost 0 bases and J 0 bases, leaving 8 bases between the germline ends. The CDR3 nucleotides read TGTGCCAGCAGCCAAGATACGAGTATGAACACTGAAGCTTTCTTT. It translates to CASSQDTSMNTEAFF.

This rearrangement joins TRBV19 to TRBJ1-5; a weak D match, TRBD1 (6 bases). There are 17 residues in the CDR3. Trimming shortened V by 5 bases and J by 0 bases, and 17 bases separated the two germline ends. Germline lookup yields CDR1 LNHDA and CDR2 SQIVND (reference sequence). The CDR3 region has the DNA TGTGCCAGTAGTCTCCTTCACAGGGACCATAGCAATCAGCCCCAGCATTTT. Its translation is CASSLLHRDHSNQPQHF.

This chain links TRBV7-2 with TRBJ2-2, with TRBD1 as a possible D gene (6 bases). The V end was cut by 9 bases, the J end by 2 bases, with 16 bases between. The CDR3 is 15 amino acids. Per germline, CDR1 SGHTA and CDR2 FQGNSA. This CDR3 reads CARKRQEINTGELFF. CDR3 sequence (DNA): TGTGCCAGAAAACGACAGGAGATAAACACCGGGGAGCTGTTTTTT.